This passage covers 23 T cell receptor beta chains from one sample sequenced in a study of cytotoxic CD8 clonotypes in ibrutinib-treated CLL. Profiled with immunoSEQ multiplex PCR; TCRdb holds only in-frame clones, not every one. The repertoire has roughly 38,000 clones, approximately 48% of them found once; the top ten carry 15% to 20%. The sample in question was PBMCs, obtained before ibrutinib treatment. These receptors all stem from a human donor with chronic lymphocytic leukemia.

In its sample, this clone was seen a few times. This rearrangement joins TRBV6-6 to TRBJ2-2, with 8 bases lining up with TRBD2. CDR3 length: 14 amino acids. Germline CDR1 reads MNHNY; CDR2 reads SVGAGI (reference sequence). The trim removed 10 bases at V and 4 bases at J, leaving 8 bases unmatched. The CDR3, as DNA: TGTGCCACCCAAGACCGGGGGGGCACCGGGGAGCTGTTTTTT. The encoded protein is CATQDRGGTGELFF.

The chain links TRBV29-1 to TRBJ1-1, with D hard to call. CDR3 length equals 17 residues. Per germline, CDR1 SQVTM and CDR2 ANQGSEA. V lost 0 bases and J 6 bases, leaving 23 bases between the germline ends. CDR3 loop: CSVEDRDGRDLFAEAFF. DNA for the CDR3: TGCAGCGTTGAAGATAGAGACGGAAGGGATTTGTTCGCTGAAGCTTTCTTT.

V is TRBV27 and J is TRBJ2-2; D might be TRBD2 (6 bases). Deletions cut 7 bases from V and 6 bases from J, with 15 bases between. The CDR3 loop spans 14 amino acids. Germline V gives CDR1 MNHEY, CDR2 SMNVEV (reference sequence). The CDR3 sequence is CASKGRGWAGELFF. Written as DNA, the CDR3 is TGTGCCAGCAAAGGCCGGGGGTGGGCCGGGGAGCTGTTTTTT.

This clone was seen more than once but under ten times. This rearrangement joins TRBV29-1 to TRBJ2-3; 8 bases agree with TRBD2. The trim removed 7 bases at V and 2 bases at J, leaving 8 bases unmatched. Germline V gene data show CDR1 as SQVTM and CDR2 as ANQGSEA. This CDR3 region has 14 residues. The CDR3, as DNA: TGCAGCGGAAGTAGCGGGGACCCCACAGATACGCAGTATTTT. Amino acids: CSGSSGDPTDTQYF.

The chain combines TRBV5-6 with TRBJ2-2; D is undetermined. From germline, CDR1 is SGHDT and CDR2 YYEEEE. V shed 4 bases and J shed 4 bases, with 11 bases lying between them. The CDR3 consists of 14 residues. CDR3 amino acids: CASSPSPGTGELFF. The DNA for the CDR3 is TGTGCCAGCAGCCCCTCACCGGGCACCGGGGAGCTGTTTTTT.

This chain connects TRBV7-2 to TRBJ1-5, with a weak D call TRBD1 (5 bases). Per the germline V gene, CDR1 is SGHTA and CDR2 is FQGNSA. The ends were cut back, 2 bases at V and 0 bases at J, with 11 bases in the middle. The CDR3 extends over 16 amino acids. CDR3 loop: CASSLRQYDSNQPQHF. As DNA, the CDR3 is TGTGCCAGCAGCTTACGACAGTACGATAGCAATCAGCCCCAGCATTTT. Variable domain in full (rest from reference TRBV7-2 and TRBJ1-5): GAGVSQSPSNKVTEKGKDVELRCDPISGHTALYWYRQSLGQGLEFLIYFQGNSAPDKSGLPSDRFSAERTGGSVSTLTIQRTQQEDSAVYLCASSLRQYDSNQPQHFGDGTRLSIL.

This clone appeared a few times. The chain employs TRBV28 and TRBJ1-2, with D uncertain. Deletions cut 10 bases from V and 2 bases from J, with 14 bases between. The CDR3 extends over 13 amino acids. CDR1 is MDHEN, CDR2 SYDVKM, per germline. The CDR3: CATPRSGNYGYTF. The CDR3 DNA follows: TGTGCCACCCCACGGTCCGGGAACTATGGCTACACCTTC.

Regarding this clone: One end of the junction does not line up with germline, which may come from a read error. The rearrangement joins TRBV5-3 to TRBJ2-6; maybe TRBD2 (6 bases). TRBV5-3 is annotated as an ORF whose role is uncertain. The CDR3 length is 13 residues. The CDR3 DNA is TGTGCCAGCAGCTTAGCGGCAGCCAACGTCCTGACTTTC. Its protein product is CASSLAAANVLTF.

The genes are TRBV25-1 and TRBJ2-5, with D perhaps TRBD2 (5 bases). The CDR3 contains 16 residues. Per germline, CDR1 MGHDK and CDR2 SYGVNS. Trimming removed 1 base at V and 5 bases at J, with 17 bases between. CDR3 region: CASSESYKGPGETQYF. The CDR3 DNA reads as TGTGCCAGCAGTGAATCTTATAAGGGTCCGGGGGAGACCCAGTACTTC.

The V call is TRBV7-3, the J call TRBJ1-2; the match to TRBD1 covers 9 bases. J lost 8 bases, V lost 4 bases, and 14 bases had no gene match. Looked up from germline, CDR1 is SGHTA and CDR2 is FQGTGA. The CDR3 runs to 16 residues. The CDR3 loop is CASSSGQGRLRGGYTF. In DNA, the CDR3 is TGTGCCAGCAGCTCAGGACAGGGGCGATTAAGGGGAGGCTACACCTTC.

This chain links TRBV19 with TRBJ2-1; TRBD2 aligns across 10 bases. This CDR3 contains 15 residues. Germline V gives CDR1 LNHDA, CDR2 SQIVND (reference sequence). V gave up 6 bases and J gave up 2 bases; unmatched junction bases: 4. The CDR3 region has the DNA TGTGCCAGTAGAGCGGGGGGGCGGACCTACAATGAGCAGTTCTTC. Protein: CASRAGGRTYNEQFF.

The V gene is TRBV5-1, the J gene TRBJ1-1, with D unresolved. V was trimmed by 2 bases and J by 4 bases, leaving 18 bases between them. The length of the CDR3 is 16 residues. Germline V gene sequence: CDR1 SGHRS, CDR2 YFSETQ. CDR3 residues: CASSFPKGAGFTEAFF. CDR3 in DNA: TGCGCCAGCAGCTTCCCTAAGGGTGCAGGCTTCACTGAAGCTTTCTTT.

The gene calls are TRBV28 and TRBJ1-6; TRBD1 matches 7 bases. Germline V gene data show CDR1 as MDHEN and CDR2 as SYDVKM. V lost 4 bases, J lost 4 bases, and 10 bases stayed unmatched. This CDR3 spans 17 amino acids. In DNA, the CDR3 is TGTGCCAGCAGTTCTCCGCCCGGGACAGAATATAATTCACCCCTCCACTTT. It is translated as CASSSPPGTEYNSPLHF. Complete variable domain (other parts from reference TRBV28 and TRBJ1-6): DVKVTQSSRYLVKRTGEKVFLECVQDMDHENMFWYRQDPGLGLRLIYFSYDVKMKEKGDIPEGYSVSREKKERFSLILESASTNQTSMYLCASSSPPGTEYNSPLHFGNGTRLTVT.

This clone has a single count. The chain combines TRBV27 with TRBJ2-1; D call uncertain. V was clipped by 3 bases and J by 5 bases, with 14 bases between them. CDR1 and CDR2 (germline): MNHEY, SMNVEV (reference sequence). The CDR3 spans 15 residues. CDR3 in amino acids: CASSFYPDEDNEQFF. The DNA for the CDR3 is TGTGCCAGCAGTTTCTACCCAGACGAAGACAATGAGCAGTTCTTC.

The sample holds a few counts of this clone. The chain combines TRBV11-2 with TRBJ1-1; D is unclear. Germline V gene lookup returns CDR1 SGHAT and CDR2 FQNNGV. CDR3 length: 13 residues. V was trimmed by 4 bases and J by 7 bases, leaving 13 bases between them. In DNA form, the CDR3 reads TGTGCCAGCAGCTCCCCCGGGCGCGTTGAAGCTTTCTTT. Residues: CASSSPGRVEAFF.

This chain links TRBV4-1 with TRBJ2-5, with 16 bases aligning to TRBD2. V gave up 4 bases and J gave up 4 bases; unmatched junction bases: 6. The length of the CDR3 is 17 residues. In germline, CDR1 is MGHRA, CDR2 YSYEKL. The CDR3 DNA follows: TGCGCCAGCAGCCGGGGACTAGCGGGGGGGCTGGTAGAGACCCAGTACTTC. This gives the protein CASSRGLAGGLVETQYF.

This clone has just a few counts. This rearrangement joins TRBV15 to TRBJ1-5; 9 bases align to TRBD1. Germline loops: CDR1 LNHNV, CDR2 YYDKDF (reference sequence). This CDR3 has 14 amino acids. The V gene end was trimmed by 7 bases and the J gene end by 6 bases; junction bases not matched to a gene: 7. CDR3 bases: TGTGCCACCACCGGGACAGGGACCCGTCAGCCCCAGCATTTT. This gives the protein CATTGTGTRQPQHF. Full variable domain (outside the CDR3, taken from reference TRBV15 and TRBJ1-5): DAMVIQNPRYQVTQFGKPVTLSCSQTLNHNVMYWYQQKSSQAPKLLFHYYDKDFNNEADTPDNFQSRRPNTSFCFLDIRSPGLGDTAMYLCATTGTGTRQPQHFGDGTRLSIL.

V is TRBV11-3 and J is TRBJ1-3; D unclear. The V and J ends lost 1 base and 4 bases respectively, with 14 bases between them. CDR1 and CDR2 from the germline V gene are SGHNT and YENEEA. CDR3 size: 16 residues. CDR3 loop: CASSLGPPGAGNTIYF. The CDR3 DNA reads TGTGCCAGCAGCTTAGGCCCTCCAGGAGCCGGAAACACCATATATTTT.

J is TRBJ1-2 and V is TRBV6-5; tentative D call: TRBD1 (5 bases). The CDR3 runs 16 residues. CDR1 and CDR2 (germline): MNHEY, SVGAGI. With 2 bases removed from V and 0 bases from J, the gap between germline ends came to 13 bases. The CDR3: CASSYAGTSANYGYTF. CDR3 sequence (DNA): TGTGCCAGCAGTTACGCGGGGACGTCAGCTAACTATGGCTACACCTTC.

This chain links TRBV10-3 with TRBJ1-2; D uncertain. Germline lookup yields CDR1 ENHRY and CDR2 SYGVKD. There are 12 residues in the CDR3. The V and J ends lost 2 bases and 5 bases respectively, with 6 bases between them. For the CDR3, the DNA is TGTGCCATCAGTGAGGGGGAGTATGGCTACACCTTC. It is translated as CAISEGEYGYTF.

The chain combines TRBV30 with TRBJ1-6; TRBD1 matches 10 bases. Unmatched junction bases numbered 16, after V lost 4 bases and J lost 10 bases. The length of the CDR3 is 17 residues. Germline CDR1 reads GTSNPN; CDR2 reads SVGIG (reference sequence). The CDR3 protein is CAWKSAGTGVTRSPLHF. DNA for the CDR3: TGTGCCTGGAAGAGCGCCGGGACAGGGGTGACAAGATCACCCCTCCACTTT.

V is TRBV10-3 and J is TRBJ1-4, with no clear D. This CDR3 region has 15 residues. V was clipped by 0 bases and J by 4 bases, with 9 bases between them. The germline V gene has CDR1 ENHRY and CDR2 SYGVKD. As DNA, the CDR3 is TGTGCCATCAGTGAGTCGGCAGGAATTAATGAAAAACTGTTTTTT. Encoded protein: CAISESAGINEKLFF.

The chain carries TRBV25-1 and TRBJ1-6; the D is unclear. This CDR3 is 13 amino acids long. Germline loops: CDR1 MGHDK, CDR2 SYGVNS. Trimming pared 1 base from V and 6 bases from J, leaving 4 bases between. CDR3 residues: CASSEWTNSPLHF. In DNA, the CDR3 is TGTGCCAGCAGTGAATGGACTAATTCACCCCTCCACTTT.